What follows are 30 T cell receptor beta chains derived from one specimen sequenced in a study of shared clonotypes between healthy human individuals. TCRdb's table, derived via immunoSEQ multiplex PCR, lists solely in-frame clones and lacks some. The table lists more than 2 million clones, about 95% of them singletons. Terminally differentiated effector memory CD45RA+ cells were excluded from the naive CD8 cells, which were CD45RO-negative and positively selected for CCR7. Sequencing input: naive CD8+ T cells sorted from blood. These receptors were collected from a man aged 18 to 29 in good health.

Notes on this clone: Additional DNA sequences in this sample encode the identical CDR3. The rearrangement joins TRBV6-5 to TRBJ2-7; TRBD2 matches at 7 bases. Germline assignment: CDR1 MNHEY and CDR2 SVGAGI. There are 14 residues in the CDR3. Germline trimming cut 2 bases from V and 3 bases from J; bases unmatched to any gene: 4. The CDR3, as DNA: TGTGCCAGCAGTTACCGCGGGAGTTACTACGAGCAGTACTTC. Its translation: CASSYRGSYYEQYF.

This rearrangement joins TRBV4-1 to TRBJ2-1; a possible D gene is TRBD1 (5 bases). Germline V lookup: CDR1 MGHRA, CDR2 YSYEKL. Trimming removed 0 bases from V and 13 bases from J, with 10 bases in between. The CDR3 spans 12 residues. The CDR3 DNA follows: TGCGCCAGCAGCCAAGATGGGGCAGTTCAGTTCTTC. Translation gives CASSQDGAVQFF.

Regarding this clone: This sample includes further DNA sequences coding for the same CDR3. The rearrangement links TRBV4-1 to TRBJ1-2; D unresolved. CDR1 is MGHRA and CDR2 is YSYEKL in the germline V gene. The CDR3 sequence is 14 residues long. V lost 1 base and J lost 0, with 6 bases in between. The CDR3 loop reads CASSQVGANYGYTF. The CDR3 DNA is TGCGCCAGCAGCCAAGTCGGAGCTAACTATGGCTACACCTTC.

This clone was seen only a few times. The J gene is TRBJ2-7, the V gene TRBV11-2; the match to TRBD2 covers 7 bases. The germline CDR1 and CDR2 sequences are SGHAT and FQNNGV. CDR3 length: 16 amino acids. The ends lost 5 bases at V and 0 bases at J; junction bases unmatched: 10. CDR3 loop: CASSERLAEYSYEQYF. As DNA, the CDR3 is TGTGCCAGCAGCGAGAGACTAGCTGAATACTCCTACGAGCAGTACTTC.

This chain joins TRBV27 and TRBJ2-3; D unclear. Germline V gives CDR1 MNHEY, CDR2 SMNVEV (reference sequence). Trimming left V 1 base short and J 2 bases short, with 10 bases between. This CDR3 contains 15 residues. The DNA for the CDR3 is TGTGCCAGCAGTTTATTAACAGCTTTCACAGATACGCAGTATTTT. Translating gives CASSLLTAFTDTQYF.

The chain couples TRBV13 to TRBJ2-1, with 7 positions matching TRBD2. There are 13 residues in the CDR3. Looked up from germline, CDR1 is PRHDT and CDR2 is FYEKMQ (reference sequence). The V gene end was trimmed by 10 bases and the J gene end by 5 bases; junction bases not matched to a gene: 8. The CDR3 loop is CATTWGGNNEQFF. DNA for the CDR3: TGTGCCACCACGTGGGGGGGTAACAATGAGCAGTTCTTC.

This chain connects TRBV9 to TRBJ2-1; 8 bases line up with TRBD2. In germline, CDR1 is SGDLS, CDR2 YYNGEE. This CDR3 comprises 18 residues. Losses at the gene ends were 4 bases for V and 0 bases for J; bases not matched to a gene: 12. In DNA, the CDR3 is TGTGCCAGCAGCCCACTCACCGCGGGGGGTGACTCCTACAATGAGCAGTTCTTC. Translation gives CASSPLTAGGDSYNEQFF.

The genes are TRBV5-4 and TRBJ1-1; a possible D gene is TRBD1 (6 bases). Trimming took 0 bases from V and 4 from J, leaving 10 bases between them. The CDR3 length is 14 residues. The germline gives CDR1 SGHNT, CDR2 YYREEE (reference sequence). In DNA form, the CDR3 reads TGTGCCAGCAGCTTGGGGGAGGGGGTCACTGAAGCTTTCTTT. Protein sequence: CASSLGEGVTEAFF.

The CDR3 spells CASSRYSSYGYTF. Here the CDR3 DNA reads TGTGCCAGCAGCCGGTACTCGAGTTATGGCTACACCTTC. The chain links TRBV14 to TRBJ1-2; no reliable D call. Germline loops: CDR1 SGHDN, CDR2 FVKESK. The ends were cut back, 4 bases at V and 5 bases at J, with 11 bases in the middle. The length of the CDR3 is 13 residues.

The chain couples TRBV4-1 to TRBJ2-1; 7 bases agree with TRBD2. The CDR3 totals 16 residues. After removal of 3 bases from V and 3 bases from J, the junction contained 8 bases not matched to a gene. CDR1 and CDR2 (germline): MGHRA, YSYEKL. The DNA of the CDR3 is TGCGCCAGCAGCCAGACCCCCGGGACTATCTACAATGAGCAGTTCTTC. The encoded protein is CASSQTPGTIYNEQFF.

The V gene is TRBV29-1, the J gene TRBJ1-1, with TRBD1 as a possible D gene (5 bases). V shed 7 bases and J shed 1 base, with 10 bases lying between them. The CDR3 runs to 12 residues. Germline assignment: CDR1 SQVTM and CDR2 ANQGSEA. In nucleotides, the CDR3 is TGCAGCGCCGGCCAGGGGAACACTGAAGCTTTCTTT. It codes for CSAGQGNTEAFF.

This clone was seen just once. The same CDR3 is also encoded by other DNA sequences in this sample. V is TRBV6-1 and J is TRBJ2-5; D uncertain. V was cut by 2 bases and J by 4 bases, with 5 bases left in between. The CDR3 spans 12 residues. Germline CDR1 and CDR2: MNHNS and SASEGT. CDR3 region: CASSELGETQYF. The CDR3 nucleotides read TGTGCCAGCAGTGAACTGGGAGAGACCCAGTACTTC.

V is TRBV6-5 and J is TRBJ1-5, with D possibly matching TRBD1 (6 bases). Trimming left V 0 bases short and J 5 bases short, with 11 bases between. This CDR3 spans 15 amino acids. Germline V gene lookup returns CDR1 MNHEY and CDR2 SVGAGI. DNA of the CDR3: TGTGCCAGCAGTTACTCGAACGGGGGCGATCAGCCCCAGCATTTT. Translation gives CASSYSNGGDQPQHF.

J is TRBJ1-5 and V is TRBV28; D unresolved. Germline V lookup: CDR1 MDHEN, CDR2 SYDVKM. The CDR3 loop spans 13 amino acids. Trimming stripped 3 bases from V and 6 bases from J, with 9 bases between. The chain's CDR3 is CASSFIGSQPQHF. The CDR3 nucleotides are TGTGCCAGCAGTTTCATCGGGTCTCAGCCCCAGCATTTT.

As for this clone: The same CDR3 arises from other DNA sequences in this sample as well. V and J are TRBV6-5 and TRBJ2-1; 7 bases are shared with TRBD2. Germline assignment: CDR1 MNHEY and CDR2 SVGAGI. The CDR3 length is 16 residues. Losses at the gene ends were 0 bases for V and 2 bases for J; bases not matched to a gene: 4. The CDR3 spells CASSYSASGTYNEQFF. The CDR3 region has the DNA TGTGCCAGCAGTTACTCGGCTAGCGGAACCTACAATGAGCAGTTCTTC.

The rearrangement joins TRBV5-6 to TRBJ2-5; weak D call: TRBD2 (7 bases). This CDR3 region has 13 residues. Germline CDR1 is SGHDT and CDR2 is YYEEEE. The V end lost 3 bases, the J end lost 4 bases, and 10 bases lay between the germline ends. DNA for the CDR3: TGTGCCAGCAGCTGGGGGGGCTCAGAGACCCAGTACTTC. Amino acid sequence: CASSWGGSETQYF.

This chain links TRBV6-6 with TRBJ1-1; D uncertain. The V and J ends lost 2 bases and 6 bases respectively, with 10 bases between them. This CDR3 contains 13 residues. CDR1 is MNHNY, CDR2 SVGAGI, per germline (reference sequence). The CDR3 reads CASSYSRGSEAFF. CDR3 bases: TGTGCCAGCAGTTACAGCCGGGGTTCTGAAGCTTTCTTT.

This rearrangement joins TRBV2 to TRBJ1-2; the D gene is possibly TRBD1 (5 bases). V lost 9 bases to trimming and J lost 4 bases, with 12 bases between them. CDR1 and CDR2 from the germline V gene are SNHLY and FYNNEI. The CDR3 length is 12 residues. The CDR3 loop is CARGGDPYGYTF. The CDR3 bases are TGTGCCAGGGGAGGGGATCCCTATGGCTACACCTTC.

For the CDR3, the DNA is TGTGCCAGCAGCGCAGGCCCAAACGGTGAGGGCACAGATACGCAGTATTTT. Translated, it gives CASSAGPNGEGTDTQYF. V gene TRBV9 combines with J gene TRBJ2-3, with D uncertain. The V gene's germline CDR1 is SGDLS and CDR2 YYNGEE. Between the trimmed V and J ends, which lost 3 bases and 1 base, there was a span of 18 bases. CDR3 size: 17 residues.

The V call is TRBV5-1, the J call TRBJ2-3; D may be TRBD1 (5 bases). The CDR3 runs to 11 residues. The germline V gene has CDR1 SGHRS and CDR2 YFSETQ. Trimming shortened V by 7 bases and J by 4 bases, and 7 bases separated the two germline ends. The CDR3: CASEGADTQYF. CDR3 bases: TGCGCCAGCGAAGGGGCAGATACGCAGTATTTT.

This clone was seen only once. Other DNA sequences in the sample encode the same CDR3. This chain links TRBV5-6 with TRBJ2-3; D is unresolved. Germline assignment: CDR1 SGHDT and CDR2 YYEEEE. The germline V and J ends were trimmed by 2 bases and 0 bases, with 4 bases remaining between them. CDR3 length equals 13 residues. The CDR3 DNA follows: TGTGCCAGCAGCTTATATAGCACAGATACGCAGTATTTT. It specifies CASSLYSTDTQYF.

The chain joins TRBV7-9 to TRBJ2-7; D ambiguous. The CDR3 is 16 residues long. Trimming left V 5 bases short and J 4 bases short, with 21 bases between. Germline loops: CDR1 SEHNR, CDR2 FQNEAQ (reference sequence). CDR3 in DNA: TGTGCCAGCAGCCCAACGTCGCAGGTAGCTTTGTACGAGCAGTACTTC. Protein product: CASSPTSQVALYEQYF.

The V and J genes are TRBV28 and TRBJ2-2; 7 positions agree with TRBD2. J gave up 4 bases and V 3 bases, and 11 bases lay outside the gene matches. Germline V gene sequence: CDR1 MDHEN, CDR2 SYDVKM. The CDR3 runs 17 residues. CDR3 in amino acids: CASSFPGVAGATGELFF. Here the CDR3 DNA reads TGTGCCAGCAGTTTCCCCGGGGTAGCGGGCGCCACCGGGGAGCTGTTTTTT.

In the case of this clone: Other nucleotide sequences in the sample specify the same CDR3. The chain uses TRBV5-1 and TRBJ1-5; no firm D call. Germline values: CDR1 SGHRS, CDR2 YFSETQ. This CDR3 has 13 amino acids. V shed 0 bases and J shed 1 base, with 2 bases lying between them. Written as DNA, the CDR3 is TGCGCCAGCAGCTTGGGGAGCAATCAGCCCCAGCATTTT. It yields the protein CASSLGSNQPQHF.

The chain carries TRBV27 and TRBJ1-5; the D gene is possibly TRBD1 (5 bases). The CDR3 runs to 14 residues. Per the germline V gene, CDR1 is MNHEY and CDR2 is SMNVEV (reference sequence). Trimming took 5 bases from V and 5 from J, leaving 13 bases between them. CDR3 loop: CASSARDADQPQHF. CDR3 coding DNA: TGTGCCAGCAGTGCACGGGACGCTGATCAGCCCCAGCATTTT.

Concerning this clone: This sample also contains other DNA sequences that code for the same CDR3. This chain uses TRBV29-1 with TRBJ2-7; TRBD2 matches at 7 bases. The CDR3 is made up of 12 amino acids. V was pared by 4 bases and J by 3 bases, with 3 bases of the junction left unmatched. The germline CDR1 and CDR2 sequences are SQVTM and ANQGSEA. CDR3 amino acids: CSVGGLSYEQYF. The CDR3 DNA follows: TGCAGCGTTGGGGGACTAAGCTACGAGCAGTACTTC.

This chain joins TRBV6-6 and TRBJ1-2; 9 bases are a match to TRBD1. Germline lookup yields CDR1 MNHNY and CDR2 SVGAGI (reference sequence). This CDR3 is 14 amino acids long. J gave up 8 bases and V 0 bases, and 4 bases lay outside the gene matches. The CDR3 nucleotides are TGTGCCAGCAGTTACTCGGGGACAGGGAGCGGCTACACCTTC. Translation: CASSYSGTGSGYTF.

V gene TRBV11-2 combines with J gene TRBJ1-5; D is undetermined. The CDR3 totals 13 residues. CDR1 and CDR2 (germline): SGHAT, FQNNGV. V was clipped by 3 bases and J by 7 bases, with 10 bases between them. In DNA form, the CDR3 reads TGTGCCAGCAGCTTTTCCTCTCGGCAGCCCCAGCATTTT. Translated: CASSFSSRQPQHF.

This chain uses TRBV10-3 with TRBJ2-7, with 10 bases lining up with TRBD1. This CDR3 has 15 residues. J lost 3 bases, V lost 3 bases, and 5 bases had no gene match. The germline CDR1 and CDR2 sequences are ENHRY and SYGVKD. In DNA form, the CDR3 reads TGTGCCATCAGTGATAGGACAGGGGGATTCTACGAGCAGTACTTC. The encoded protein is CAISDRTGGFYEQYF.

Here the CDR3 reads CAISDPTGTGPYEQYF. The CDR3 nucleotides are TGTGCCATCAGTGACCCGACAGGGACGGGACCCTACGAGCAGTACTTC. The chain is built from TRBV10-3 and TRBJ2-7; 7 nucleotides agree with TRBD1. Trimming at V came to 3 bases and at J to 2 bases, leaving 10 bases not matched to a gene. The CDR3 sequence is 16 residues long. Germline CDR1 ENHRY, CDR2 SYGVKD.